Each of the 11 T cell receptor beta chains below was sequenced from the same sample in a study of CD8+ T cells in alopecia areata. RNA was isolated and reverse transcribed to cDNA, the sequencing template. Libraries were prepared by immunoSEQ multiplex PCR; TCRdb keeps only in-frame clonotypes and omits some of them. The table has fewer than 250,000 clones, 50% to 60% seen once. Treatment of the sample: oral pan-JAK inhibitor, 5-10 mg twice daily. Sequencing used CD4+ T cells sorted from blood, obtained at week 4, from a patient treated with tofacitinib. These receptors were collected from a human donor with alopecia areata.

The gene calls are TRBV2 and TRBJ1-4; D gene uncertain. The V end was cut by 8 bases, the J end by 0 bases, with 13 bases between. Germline V gene lookup returns CDR1 SNHLY and CDR2 FYNNEI. CDR3 length: 15 amino acids. The CDR3: CASSNRDATNEKLFF. DNA for the CDR3: TGTGCCAGCTCCAACCGGGATGCAACTAATGAAAAACTGTTTTTT.

The chain recombines TRBV29-1 with TRBJ2-7; a weak D match, TRBD1 (5 bases). Germline-derived CDR1 and CDR2 are SQVTM and ANQGSEA. This CDR3 spans 12 amino acids. Trimming took off 7 bases at V and 0 bases at J, with 10 bases between the two ends. CDR3 amino acids: CSGGVSSYEQYF. The CDR3 nucleotides are TGCAGCGGGGGCGTCAGCTCCTACGAGCAGTACTTC.

This sequence joins TRBV5-8 and TRBJ2-1; the D gene is possibly TRBD1 (6 bases). V was shortened by 4 bases and J by 6 bases, with 14 bases between the two germline ends. The CDR3 runs to 14 residues. CDR1 and CDR2 (germline): SGHTS, YDEGEE. This CDR3 is CASSTQGLSNEQFF. CDR3 DNA sequence: TGTGCCAGCAGCACACAGGGATTAAGCAATGAGCAGTTCTTC.

The rearrangement links TRBV29-1 to TRBJ2-1; tentatively, D is TRBD2 (5 bases). The CDR3 length is 13 residues. V was pared by 5 bases and J by 8 bases, with 16 bases between. Per germline, CDR1 SQVTM and CDR2 ANQGSEA. CDR3 region: CSVSLRGSDEQFF. In nucleotides, the CDR3 is TGCAGCGTTTCCCTCCGGGGATCAGATGAGCAGTTCTTC.

This clone appeared a few times. The chain links TRBV5-1 to TRBJ2-5, with D unclear. The CDR3 length is 14 residues. The germline V and J ends were trimmed by 1 base and 5 bases, with 12 bases remaining between them. Germline values: CDR1 SGHRS, CDR2 YFSETQ. The CDR3 is CASSLQGPVETQYF. The CDR3 DNA reads as TGCGCCAGCAGCTTGCAAGGGCCGGTCGAGACCCAGTACTTC.

The V gene is TRBV29-1, the J gene TRBJ2-5; D not resolved. The V gene's germline CDR1 is SQVTM and CDR2 ANQGSEA. With 8 bases removed from V and 5 bases from J, the gap between germline ends came to 15 bases. The CDR3 sequence is 12 residues long. The CDR3 DNA follows: TGCAGCTTTGGGCTATCTGGGGAGACCCAGTACTTC. This gives the protein CSFGLSGETQYF.

This chain joins TRBV5-1 and TRBJ2-7; 8 bases line up with TRBD1. Germline V gene sequence: CDR1 SGHRS, CDR2 YFSETQ. The CDR3 totals 15 residues. The ends lost 4 bases at V and 5 bases at J; junction bases unmatched: 11. The CDR3 here is CASSHPGAGGNEQYF. The CDR3 DNA reads as TGCGCCAGCAGCCACCCCGGAGCAGGGGGCAACGAGCAGTACTTC.

This clone has more than one count but fewer than ten. The chain recombines TRBV2 with TRBJ2-5, with no clear D. In germline, CDR1 is SNHLY, CDR2 FYNNEI. This CDR3 spans 13 amino acids. The germline V and J ends were trimmed by 4 bases and 2 bases, with 8 bases remaining between them. The CDR3 protein is CASSGFGQETQYF. The CDR3 DNA reads as TGTGCCAGCAGTGGTTTCGGGCAAGAGACCCAGTACTTC. Together with reference TRBV2 and TRBJ2-5, the CDR3 gives the full variable domain: EPEVTQTPSHQVTQMGQEVILRCVPISNHLYFYWYRQILGQKVEFLVSFYNNEISEKSEIFDDQFSVERPDGSNFTLKIRSTKLEDSAMYFCASSGFGQETQYFGPGTRLLVL.

Of note for this clone: The junction departs from germline at one end; a sequencing error may be responsible. The J gene is TRBJ2-5, the V gene TRBV7-7; no definite D call. Germline V gene data show CDR1 as SSHAT and CDR2 as FNYEAQ (reference sequence). The length of the CDR3 is 15 residues. CDR3 bases: TGTGCTAGCAGCTTAACTTCAGCGCATCAAGAGACCCAGTACTTC. Protein: CASSLTSAHQETQYF.

The chain joins TRBV2 to TRBJ2-7; 14 bases are shared with TRBD2. Germline V gives CDR1 SNHLY, CDR2 FYNNEI. This CDR3 has 15 residues. The junction had 3 bases not matched to a gene; V was cut back by 6 bases and J by 2 bases. The CDR3 loop reads CASSVTSGRAYEQYF. As DNA, the CDR3 is TGTGCCAGCAGCGTGACTAGCGGGAGGGCCTACGAGCAGTACTTC.

Note on this clone: The same CDR3 can be traced to other DNA sequences in this sample. The rearrangement joins TRBV5-6 to TRBJ1-1; D gene ambiguous. The CDR3 sequence is 14 residues long. Trimming shortened V by 2 bases and J by 0 bases, and 8 bases separated the two germline ends. Germline V gives CDR1 SGHDT, CDR2 YYEEEE. In nucleotides, the CDR3 is TGTGCCAGCAGCTTAGGGCAGATGAACACTGAAGCTTTCTTT. The encoded protein is CASSLGQMNTEAFF. Together with reference TRBV5-6 and TRBJ1-1, the CDR3 gives the full variable domain: DAGVTQSPTHLIKTRGQQVTLRCSPKSGHDTVSWYQQALGQGPQFIFQYYEEEERQRGNFPDRFSGHQFPNYSSELNVNALLLGDSALYLCASSLGQMNTEAFFGQGTRLTVV.